The clone carrying this T cell receptor beta chain was found once. Its antigen is undetermined. Germline values: CDR1 SGHRS, CDR2 YFSETQ. Trimming removed 0 bases at V and 3 bases at J, with 7 bases between. This CDR3 is built from 13 residues. TCRdb's copy holds only in-frame clones and misses some; the assay was immunoSEQ multiplex PCR. The sample holds 5,000 to 6,500 clones; roughly 60% are singletons and the top ten take about 39%. These data originate in a study of CD8 T cell repertoires and HIV-1 epitope variants. The overall study: Separate wells received one of Twenty-five Gag or Nef variant peptides. Controls were a CMV, EBV and flu peptide pool, Ebola AY9 negative control, and no-peptide well. An approximately 10-day culture received IL-2, IL-7 and IL-15 on days 3 and 7. Broader study findings: This assay reports beta chains of antigen-expanded cells, not T cell function.

The sample was cultured CD8+ T cells derived from PBMCs. This clonotype was sampled from a male donor with HIV. This chain joins TRBV5-1 and TRBJ2-7; no firm D call. CDR3 in DNA: TGCGCCAGCAGCTTGGGGGGTCTCTACGAGCAGTACTTC. The encoded protein is CASSLGGLYEQYF. Full variable domain (remainder filled in from reference TRBV5-1 and TRBJ2-7): KAGVTQTPRYLIKTRGQQVTLSCSPISGHRSVSWYQQTPGQGLQFLFEYFSETQRNKGNFPGRFSGRQFSNSRSEMNVSTLELGDSALYLCASSLGGLYEQYFGPGTRLTVT.